The source of this T cell receptor (beta chain) is a study of blood T cells in healthy people across ages. PCR was performed a second time for roughly 7 to 12 cycles using a sample-barcoded 5' primer and a J-beta primer mix. TCRdb reprocessed the 5' RACE reads via MiXCR and lists one record per CDR3 protein. Among around 1,900,000 distinct CDR3 sequences listed, roughly 43% were seen once. This clonotype has a handful of counts. Its target is unknown. Study results and caveats: Relative to aged donors, long-lived donors carried more naive CD4+ cells and displayed higher diversity. Age advanced and TCR beta diversity per million T cells fell, roughly linearly.

Donors each provided about 9.5 milliliters of peripheral blood. Trimming stripped 6 bases from V and 4 bases from J, with 15 bases between. The CDR3 extends over 14 amino acids. Germline lookup yields CDR1 MGHDK and CDR2 SYGVNS. The receptor's source is a human donor in good health. Specimen: blood. The chain links TRBV25-1 to TRBJ1-2; no firm D call. The DNA for the CDR3 is TGTGCCAGCAGCCCCATGATGGAATCCTATGGCTACACCTTC. This gives the protein CASSPMMESYGYTF.